These 5 T cell receptor beta chains came from one sample sequenced in a study of cytomegalovirus exposure and HLA in healthy donors. Using immunoSEQ multiplex PCR, the repertoire was profiled, and TCRdb retains in-frame clones only, with some absent. The sample lists 150,000 to 200,000 clones, about 96% occurring once. Sequenced material: PBMCs. All receptors come from a woman under 30 in good health and CMV-seronegative.

This clone was found once. This chain joins TRBV2 and TRBJ2-3, with a weak D call TRBD2 (7 bases). There are 11 residues in the CDR3. V dropped 9 bases and J dropped 5 bases, with 9 bases sitting between them. CDR1 is SNHLY, CDR2 FYNNEI, per germline. The CDR3 here is CARRGGDTQYF. The CDR3 DNA follows: TGTGCCAGGAGGGGGGGAGATACGCAGTATTTT.

The chain is built from TRBV5-6 and TRBJ2-3, with 8 bases fitting TRBD2. The CDR3 is 14 residues long. Germline CDR1 reads SGHDT; CDR2 reads YYEEEE. J was trimmed by 7 bases and V by 5 bases; bases with no gene match: 9. This chain's CDR3 is CASSPSGGLNTQYF. The CDR3 coding sequence is TGTGCCAGCAGTCCAAGCGGGGGTTTAAATACGCAGTATTTT.

CDR3 region: CASRTGLGDTEAFF. CDR3 DNA sequence: TGTGCCAGCCGAACAGGGCTGGGAGACACTGAAGCTTTCTTT. The chain has TRBV7-9 and TRBJ1-1; TRBD1 is a possible D gene (6 bases). Per germline, CDR1 SEHNR and CDR2 FQNEAQ (reference sequence). V lost 8 bases and J 3 bases, leaving 16 bases between the germline ends. There are 14 residues in the CDR3.

This clone was seen just once. This chain links TRBV7-3 with TRBJ1-6; possibly TRBD1 for D (5 bases). V lost 5 bases to trimming and J lost 0 bases, with 17 bases between them. Germline V CDR1 and CDR2: SGHTA, FQGTGA. The CDR3 has 18 amino acids. CDR3: CASSAEGPASSYNSPLHF. The CDR3 region has the DNA TGTGCCAGCAGCGCGGAGGGGCCAGCTAGCTCCTATAATTCACCCCTCCACTTT.

The CDR3 DNA sequence: TGTGCCTGGAGTGTAACGGGGAGGGATCAGCCCCAGCATTTT. Translation gives CAWSVTGRDQPQHF. The J gene is TRBJ1-5, the V gene TRBV30; D is uncertain. Per the germline V gene, CDR1 is GTSNPN and CDR2 is SVGIG (reference sequence). This CDR3 is 14 amino acids long. V shed 0 bases and J shed 5 bases, with 11 bases lying between them.